This TCR beta chain is drawn from a study of cytomegalovirus exposure and HLA in healthy donors. Study-level results: First-cohort TCR clusters tended to co-occur in the 130 or so validation repertoires, a later analysis found.

Data came from immunoSEQ multiplex PCR; TCRdb stores just in-frame clones and leaves some out. The table has 100,000 to 150,000 clones, 90% to 96% seen once. The V end was cut by 4 bases, the J end by 6 bases, with 16 bases between. CDR3 length: 15 amino acids. Germline CDR1 reads SGDLS; CDR2 reads YYNGEE. Worth noting for this clone: Its antigen is as yet unknown.

The donors were part of the validation cohort, which consisted of about 120 subjects and was separate from the first cohort of 666 subjects. This chain links TRBV9 with TRBJ2-2, with D perhaps TRBD2 (5 bases). The TCR sequence derives from a man aged 18 to 30 in good health and CMV-seronegative. Material: PBMCs. The CDR3 is CASSPDPTSAGELFF. The CDR3 DNA reads TGTGCCAGCAGCCCCGATCCAACTAGTGCCGGGGAGCTGTTTTTT.